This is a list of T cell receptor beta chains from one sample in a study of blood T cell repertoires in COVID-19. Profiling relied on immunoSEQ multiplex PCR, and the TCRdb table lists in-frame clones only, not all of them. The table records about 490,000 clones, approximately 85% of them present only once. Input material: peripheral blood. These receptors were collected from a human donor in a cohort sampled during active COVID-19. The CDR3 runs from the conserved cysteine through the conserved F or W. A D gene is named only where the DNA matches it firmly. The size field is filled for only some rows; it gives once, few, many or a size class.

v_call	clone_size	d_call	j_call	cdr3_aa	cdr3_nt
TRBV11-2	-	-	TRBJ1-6	CASSLDSGWNSPLHF	TGTGCCAGCAGCTTAGATTCAGGGTGGAATTCACCCCTCCACTTT
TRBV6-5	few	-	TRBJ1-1	CASRQGPHTEAFF	TGTGCCAGCAGACAGGGTCCCCACACTGAAGCTTTCTTT
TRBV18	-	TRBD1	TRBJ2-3	CASSRTGGKDTQYF	TGTGCCAGCTCCCGGACAGGGGGGAAAGATACGCAGTATTTT
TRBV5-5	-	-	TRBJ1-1	CASSLTSGAEAFF	TGTGCCAGCAGCTTAACTTCAGGGGCTGAAGCTTTCTTT
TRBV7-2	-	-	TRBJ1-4	CASSLETGVKLFF	TGTGCCAGCAGCTTAGAAACAGGCGTAAAACTGTTTTTT
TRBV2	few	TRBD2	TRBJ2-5	CASSEFGRAVGQETQYF	TGTGCCAGCAGTGAATTTGGGAGGGCCGTGGGACAAGAGACCCAGTACTTC
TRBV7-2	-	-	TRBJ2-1	CASSLGLRGSVGGKQFF	TGTGCCAGCAGCCTCGGACTACGCGGGAGTGTAGGGGGAAAGCAGTTCTTC
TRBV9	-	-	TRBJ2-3	CASSPSEPGDTQYF	TGTGCCAGCAGCCCGAGCGAACCTGGAGATACGCAGTATTTT
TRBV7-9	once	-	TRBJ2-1	CASSRTGAYEDEQFF	TGTGCCAGCAGCCGAACGGGAGCATATGAGGATGAGCAGTTCTTC
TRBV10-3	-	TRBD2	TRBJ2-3	CAISDSGTSGTDTQYF	TGTGCCATCAGTGATTCCGGGACTAGCGGCACAGATACGCAGTATTTT
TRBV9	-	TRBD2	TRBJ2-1	CASSPHRAGENEQFF	TGTGCCAGCAGCCCCCACCGGGCGGGAGAGAATGAGCAGTTCTTC
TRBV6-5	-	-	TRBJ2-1	CASRQIGDNYNEQFF	TGTGCCAGCAGGCAAATCGGGGACAACTACAATGAGCAGTTCTTC
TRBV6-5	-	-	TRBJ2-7	CASSIPGDLREQYF	TGTGCCAGCAGTATACCAGGGGACCTTCGGGAGCAGTACTTC
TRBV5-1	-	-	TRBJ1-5	CASSLESRDSNQPQHF	TGCGCCAGCAGCTTGGAGAGTCGAGATAGCAATCAGCCCCAGCATTTT
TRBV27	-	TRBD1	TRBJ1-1	CASSLSSRPGQGDTEAFF	TGTGCCAGCAGTTTATCTTCCCGACCGGGACAGGGGGACACTGAAGCTTTCTTT
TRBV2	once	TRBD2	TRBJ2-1	CASTELSSGTSREQFF	TGTGCCAGCACTGAACTGTCTAGCGGGACCTCACGGGAGCAGTTCTTC
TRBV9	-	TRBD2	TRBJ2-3	CASSPRGGLATDTQYF	TGTGCCAGCAGCCCACGGGGGGGACTAGCAACAGATACGCAGTATTTT
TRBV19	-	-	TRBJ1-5	CATGTYIDQPQHF	TGTGCCACCGGGACATATATCGATCAGCCCCAGCATTTT
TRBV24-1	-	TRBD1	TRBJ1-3	CATSEQGVNTIYF	TGTGCCACCAGTGAACAGGGGGTAAACACCATATATTTT
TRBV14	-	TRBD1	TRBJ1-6	CASSPVPGGLSPLHF	TGTGCCAGCAGCCCGGTGCCAGGGGGCTTATCACCCCTCCACTTT
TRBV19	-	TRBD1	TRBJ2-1	CASSLSGTGVTYNEQFF	TGTGCCAGTAGTCTTTCCGGGACAGGGGTTACCTACAATGAGCAGTTCTTC
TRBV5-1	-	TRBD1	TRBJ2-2	CASSDERQGTGELFF	TGCGCCAGCAGCGACGAGCGACAGGGGACCGGGGAGCTGTTTTTT
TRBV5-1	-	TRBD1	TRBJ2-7	CASSLRAGQGREQYF	TGCGCCAGCAGCTTGCGGGCTGGACAGGGCCGAGAGCAGTACTTC
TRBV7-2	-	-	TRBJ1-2	CASSLQGTFNYGYTF	TGTGCCAGCAGCTTACAGGGAACTTTTAACTATGGCTACACCTTC
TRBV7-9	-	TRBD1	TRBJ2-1	CASSLPGQIYNEQFF	TGTGCCAGCAGCCTACCGGGACAGATTTATAATGAGCAGTTCTTC
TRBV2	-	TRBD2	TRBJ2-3	CASSEPSGRGDTQYF	TGTGCCAGCAGTGAGCCTAGCGGGAGGGGAGATACGCAGTATTTT
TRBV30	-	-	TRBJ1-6	CAWTAGGNSPLHF	TGTGCCTGGACGGCGGGGGGAAATTCACCCCTCCACTTT
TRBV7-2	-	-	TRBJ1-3	CASSLPGVSGNTIYF	TGTGCCAGCAGCCTCCCGGGAGTCTCTGGAAACACCATATATTTT
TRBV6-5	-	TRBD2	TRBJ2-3	CASDQLAGADTQYF	TGTGCCAGCGACCAATTAGCGGGCGCAGATACGCAGTATTTT
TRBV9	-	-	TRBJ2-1	CASSVEASEYNEQFF	TGTGCCAGCAGCGTAGAGGCTAGCGAGTACAATGAGCAGTTCTTC
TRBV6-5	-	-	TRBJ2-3	CASRPPGGTDTQYF	TGTGCCAGCAGGCCCCCGGGGGGCACAGATACGCAGTATTTT
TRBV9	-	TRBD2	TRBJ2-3	CASSPNPTSGPLDTQYF	TGTGCCAGCAGCCCGAACCCTACTAGCGGCCCTTTAGATACGCAGTATTTT
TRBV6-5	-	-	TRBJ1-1	CATWTVNTEAFF	TGTGCCACCTGGACAGTGAACACTGAAGCTTTCTTT
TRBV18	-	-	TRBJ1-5	CASSTNRGADQPQHF	TGTGCCAGCTCAACCAATCGGGGGGCAGACCAGCCCCAGCATTTT
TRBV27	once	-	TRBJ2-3	CASSQADTQYF	TGTGCCAGCAGTCAGGCAGATACGCAGTATTTT
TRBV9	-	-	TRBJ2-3	CASSVGAGSAKGVDTQYF	TGTGCCAGCAGCGTAGGTGCTGGGAGCGCTAAGGGGGTAGATACGCAGTATTTT
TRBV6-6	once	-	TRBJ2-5	CASLQDPQETQYF	TGTGCCAGCTTACAGGACCCCCAAGAGACCCAGTACTTC
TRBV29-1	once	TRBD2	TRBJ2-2	CSARLAGRVGELFF	TGCAGCGCCCGACTAGCGGGAAGGGTCGGGGAGCTGTTTTTT
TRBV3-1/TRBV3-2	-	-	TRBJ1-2	CASSQDRSRFNYGYTF	TGTGCCAGCAGCCAAGATCGGAGTCGGTTTAACTATGGCTACACCTTC
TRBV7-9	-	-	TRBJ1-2	CASSLNSATANYGYTF	TGTGCCAGCAGCTTAAATTCCGCAACAGCTAACTATGGCTACACCTTC
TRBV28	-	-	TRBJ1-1	CASSSDRGGPEAFF	TGTGCCAGCAGTTCCGACCGCGGGGGCCCTGAAGCTTTCTTT
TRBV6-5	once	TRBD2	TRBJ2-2	CASMTSRGTGELFF	TGTGCCAGCATGACTAGCCGGGGGACCGGGGAGCTGTTTTTT
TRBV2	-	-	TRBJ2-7	CASSDLTVPEQYF	TGTGCCAGCAGTGACCTGACAGTCCCCGAGCAGTACTTC
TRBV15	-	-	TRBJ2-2	CATSRDPPNTGELFF	TGTGCCACCAGCAGAGATCCCCCAAACACCGGGGAGCTGTTTTTT
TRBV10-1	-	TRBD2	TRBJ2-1	CASSVSGYGQFF	TGCGCCAGCAGTGTTAGCGGGTATGGGCAGTTCTTC
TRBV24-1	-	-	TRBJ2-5	CATSDPTRYQETQYF	TGTGCCACCAGTGATCCCACTCGGTACCAAGAGACCCAGTACTTC
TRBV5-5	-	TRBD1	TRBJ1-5	CASSWGQGREPQHF	TGTGCCAGCAGCTGGGGACAGGGGAGAGAGCCCCAGCATTTT
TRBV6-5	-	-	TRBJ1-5	CASSYSNTVDQPQHF	TGTGCCAGCAGTTACTCGAACACAGTCGATCAGCCCCAGCATTTT
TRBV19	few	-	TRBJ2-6	CASSSRTSSGANVLTF	TGTGCCAGTAGTTCCCGTACTAGTTCTGGGGCCAACGTCCTGACTTTC
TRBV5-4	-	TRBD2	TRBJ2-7	CASSSGTSAYEQYF	TGTGCCAGCAGTTCCGGGACTAGCGCCTACGAGCAGTACTTC
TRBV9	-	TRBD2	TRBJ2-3	CASSVALAGGGDTQYF	TGTGCCAGCAGCGTAGCGCTAGCGGGAGGAGGAGATACGCAGTATTTT
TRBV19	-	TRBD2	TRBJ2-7	CASSAQMTSGISSYEQYF	TGTGCCAGTAGTGCCCAAATGACTAGCGGGATAAGCTCCTACGAGCAGTACTTC
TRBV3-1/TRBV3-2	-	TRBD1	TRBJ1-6	CASSQDRTGRYNSPLHF	TGTGCCAGCAGCCAAGACCGGACAGGGAGATATAATTCACCCCTCCACTTT
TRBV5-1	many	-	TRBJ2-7	CASSFRGSSYEQYF	TGCGCCAGCAGCTTCCGGGGGTCCTCCTACGAGCAGTACTTC